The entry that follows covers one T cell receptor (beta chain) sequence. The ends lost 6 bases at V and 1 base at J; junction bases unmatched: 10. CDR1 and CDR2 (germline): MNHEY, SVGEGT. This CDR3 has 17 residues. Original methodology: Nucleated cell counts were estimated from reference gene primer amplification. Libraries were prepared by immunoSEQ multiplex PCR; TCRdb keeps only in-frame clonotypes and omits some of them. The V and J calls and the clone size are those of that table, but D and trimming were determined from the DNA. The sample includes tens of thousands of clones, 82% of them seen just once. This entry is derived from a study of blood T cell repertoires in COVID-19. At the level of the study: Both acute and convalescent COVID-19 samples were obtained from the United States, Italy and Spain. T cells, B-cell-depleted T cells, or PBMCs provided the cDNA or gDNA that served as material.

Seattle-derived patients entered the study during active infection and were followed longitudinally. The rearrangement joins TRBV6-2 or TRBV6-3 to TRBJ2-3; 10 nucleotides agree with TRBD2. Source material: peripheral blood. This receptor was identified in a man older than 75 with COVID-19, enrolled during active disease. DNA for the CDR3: TGTGCCAGCAGCCCAGACCTCCTAGCGGGAGGCACAGATACGCAGTATTTT. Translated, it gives CASSPDLLAGGTDTQYF.